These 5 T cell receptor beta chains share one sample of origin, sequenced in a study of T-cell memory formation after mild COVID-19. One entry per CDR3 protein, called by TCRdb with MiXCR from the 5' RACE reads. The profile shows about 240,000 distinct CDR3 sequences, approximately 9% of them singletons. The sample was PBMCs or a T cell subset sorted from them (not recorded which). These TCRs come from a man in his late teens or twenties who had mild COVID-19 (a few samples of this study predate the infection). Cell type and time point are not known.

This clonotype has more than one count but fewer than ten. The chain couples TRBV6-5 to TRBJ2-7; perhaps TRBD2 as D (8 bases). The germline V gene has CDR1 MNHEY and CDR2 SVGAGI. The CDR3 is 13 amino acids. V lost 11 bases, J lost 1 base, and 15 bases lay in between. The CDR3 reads CAAGGGQSYEQYV. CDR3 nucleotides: TGTGCCGCCGGGGGGGGACAGTCCTACGAGCAGTACGTC.

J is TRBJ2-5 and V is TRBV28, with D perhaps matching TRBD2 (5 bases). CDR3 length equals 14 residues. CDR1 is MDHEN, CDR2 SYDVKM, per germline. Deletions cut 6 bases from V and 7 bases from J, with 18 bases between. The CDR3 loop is CASSSGKLPGTQYF. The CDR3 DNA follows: TGTGCCAGCAGCTCCGGGAAGCTCCCGGGGACCCAGTACTTC.

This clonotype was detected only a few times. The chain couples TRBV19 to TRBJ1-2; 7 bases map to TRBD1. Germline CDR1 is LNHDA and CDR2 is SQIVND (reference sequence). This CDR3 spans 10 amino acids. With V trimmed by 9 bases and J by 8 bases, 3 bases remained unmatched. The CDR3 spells CASRGTGYTF. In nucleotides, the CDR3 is TGTGCCAGCAGGGGGACCGGCTACACCTTC.

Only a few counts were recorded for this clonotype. As DNA, the CDR3 is TGCAGTGCTAGAGATCCCTTGGGGGCGGGAAGCAATCAGCCCCAGCATTTT. Translation gives CSARDPLGAGSNQPQHF. The chain combines TRBV20-1 with TRBJ1-5, with D maybe TRBD1 (6 bases). This CDR3 has 17 amino acids. V shed 0 bases and J shed 1 base, with 16 bases lying between them. Germline V lookup: CDR1 DFQATT, CDR2 SNEGSKA (reference sequence).

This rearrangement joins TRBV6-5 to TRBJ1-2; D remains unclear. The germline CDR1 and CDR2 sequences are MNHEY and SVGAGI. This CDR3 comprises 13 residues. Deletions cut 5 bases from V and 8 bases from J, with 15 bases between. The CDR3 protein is CASSPGPEAGYTF. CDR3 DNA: TGTGCCAGCAGTCCCGGGCCCGAGGCGGGCTACACCTTC.